Shown below are 14 T cell receptor beta chains from a single sample sequenced in a study of vaccination and CD4 T cells after COVID-19. Treatment described: approximately 9-day PBMC culture with coronavirus spike peptide pools or control peptides (ViraFEST assay). The Oncomine TCR Beta short-read assay was applied to DNA of cultured CD4+ T cells. One entry per CDR3 protein, called by TCRdb with MiXCR from the PCR reads. The data hold approximately 20,000 distinct CDR3 sequences, with 70% observed a single time. Their target antigens are unknown. Sequenced: CD4+ T cells from blood, cultured in vitro. The source is a human donor who had recovered from COVID-19.

The chain recombines TRBV2 with TRBJ1-2, with 10 bases aligning to TRBD1. The CDR3 runs 16 residues. CDR1 is SNHLY and CDR2 is FYNNEI in the germline V gene. V trimming: 2 bases; J trimming: 3 bases; junction bases outside the gene matches: 6. CDR3: CASSETTGGYDYGYTF. DNA for the CDR3: TGTGCCAGCAGTGAAACGACAGGGGGCTATGACTATGGCTACACCTTC. Full variable domain (remainder filled in from reference TRBV2 and TRBJ1-2): EPEVTQTPSHQVTQMGQEVILRCVPISNHLYFYWYRQILGQKVEFLVSFYNNEISEKSEIFDDQFSVERPDGSNFTLKIRSTKLEDSAMYFCASSETTGGYDYGYTFGSGTRLTVV.

This chain uses TRBV21-1 with TRBJ1-6; the tabulated D call, TRBD1, remains unverified against the DNA. TRBV21-1 is an annotated pseudogene. The CDR3 extends over 14 amino acids. CDR3 protein: CARRAGTENSPLHF. The CDR3 region has the DNA TGTGCCCGCAGGGCGGGGACAGAGAATTCACCCCTCCACTTT.

The chain recombines TRBV10-1 with TRBJ2-7; D not resolved. V gave up 0 bases and J gave up 2 bases, with 11 bases separating them. The CDR3 consists of 15 residues. Germline CDR1 WNHNN, CDR2 SYGVQD (reference sequence). The CDR3 nucleotides read TGCGCCAGCAGTGAGTCGGCGAAGAACCCCTACGAGCAGTACTTC. It codes for CASSESAKNPYEQYF.

In this sample, this clonotype turned up once. The CDR3 coding sequence is TGCAGCGTGAGCAAAGGACTGACGAACACTGAAGCTTTCTTT. It encodes CSVSKGLTNTEAFF. The chain is built from TRBV29-1 and TRBJ1-1; no clear D. The CDR3 is 14 residues long. The germline V gene encodes CDR1 SQVTM and CDR2 ANQGSEA. Trimming cost V 6 bases and J 1 base, with 15 bases left between them.

The J gene is TRBJ1-2, the V gene TRBV18; D gene unclear. The CDR3 length is 15 residues. Germline V CDR1 and CDR2: KGHSH, LQKENI. Trimming took 1 base from V and 0 from J, leaving 9 bases between them. The DNA for the CDR3 is TGTGCCAGCTCACCACTTGACAACCCTAACTATGGCTACACCTTC. The encoded protein is CASSPLDNPNYGYTF.

The V and J genes are TRBV20-1 and TRBJ2-5, with 8 bases aligning to TRBD1. The CDR3 contains 15 residues. The V and J ends lost 3 bases and 1 base, in that order; junction bases with no gene match: 7. Germline V gene data show CDR1 as DFQATT and CDR2 as SNEGSKA (reference sequence). For the CDR3, the DNA is TGCAGTGCTAGGTCCTCCGGGACAGGCCAAGAGACCCAGTACTTC. Translation: CSARSSGTGQETQYF.

This chain connects TRBV15 to TRBJ2-5; 7 positions agree with TRBD1. Germline values: CDR1 LNHNV, CDR2 YYDKDF (reference sequence). This CDR3 comprises 17 residues. Germline trimming cut 0 bases from V and 1 base from J; bases unmatched to any gene: 8. The CDR3 protein is CATSRDLGTGAQETQYF. CDR3 DNA: TGTGCCACCAGCAGAGATCTAGGAACAGGGGCCCAAGAGACCCAGTACTTC.

The V and J genes are TRBV28 and TRBJ1-1; TRBD1 aligns across 8 bases. After removal of 3 bases from V and 0 bases from J, the junction contained 6 bases not matched to a gene. CDR1 and CDR2 (germline): MDHEN, SYDVKM. There are 16 residues in the CDR3. The CDR3 protein is CASSFLDRGMNTEAFF. The CDR3 bases are TGTGCCAGCAGTTTTCTCGACAGGGGCATGAACACTGAAGCTTTCTTT.

This clonotype turned up a few times. The rearrangement links TRBV10-3 to TRBJ1-2; D perhaps matches TRBD1 (5 bases). V lost 3 bases and J 2 bases, leaving 10 bases between the germline ends. The CDR3 has 14 residues. In germline, CDR1 is ENHRY, CDR2 SYGVKD. The CDR3 coding sequence is TGTGCCATCAGTGAAGGGGCGACCAACTATGGCTACACCTTC. This translates into CAISEGATNYGYTF.

This clonotype was seen only once. The chain employs TRBV27 and TRBJ1-1, with D uncertain. Per the germline V gene, CDR1 is MNHEY and CDR2 is SMNVEV (reference sequence). Trimming pared 3 bases from V and 1 base from J, leaving 15 bases between. The CDR3 extends over 16 amino acids. The CDR3 region is CASSFYMQRGNTEAFF. The CDR3 nucleotides are TGTGCCAGCAGTTTTTACATGCAACGCGGGAACACTGAAGCTTTCTTT.

The J gene is TRBJ1-2, the V gene TRBV20-1, with 11 bases lining up with TRBD1. The germline V gene has CDR1 DFQATT and CDR2 SNEGSKA (reference sequence). The CDR3 is 16 residues long. The junction had 11 bases not matched to a gene; V was cut back by 6 bases and J by 2 bases. As DNA, the CDR3 is TGCAGTGCGCCCGAAGGCCGGGACAGGGGGAACTATGGCTACACCTTC. Its protein product is CSAPEGRDRGNYGYTF.

The chain has TRBV21-1 and TRBJ1-2; the tabulated D call, TRBD1, remains unverified against the DNA. TRBV21-1 is given as a pseudogene. The CDR3 has 15 amino acids. The CDR3 region is CASSKVATPIFGYTF. In DNA form, the CDR3 reads TGTGCCAGCAGCAAAGTGGCAACCCCCATATTCGGCTACACCTTC.

This chain connects TRBV2 to TRBJ2-7, with D unclear. Trimming left V 7 bases short and J 7 bases short, with 14 bases between. The CDR3 consists of 12 residues. The germline gives CDR1 SNHLY, CDR2 FYNNEI. CDR3: CASKVGPSEQYF. The CDR3 bases are TGTGCCAGCAAAGTAGGCCCCTCGGAGCAGTACTTC.

This chain joins TRBV12-3 or TRBV12-4 and TRBJ1-6, with 9 bases lining up with TRBD1. V gave up 6 bases and J gave up 9 bases; unmatched junction bases: 6. The CDR3 runs to 14 residues. This CDR3 reads CASSTGTGFSPLHF. CDR3 coding DNA: TGTGCCAGCAGCACCGGGACAGGGTTTTCACCCCTCCACTTT.